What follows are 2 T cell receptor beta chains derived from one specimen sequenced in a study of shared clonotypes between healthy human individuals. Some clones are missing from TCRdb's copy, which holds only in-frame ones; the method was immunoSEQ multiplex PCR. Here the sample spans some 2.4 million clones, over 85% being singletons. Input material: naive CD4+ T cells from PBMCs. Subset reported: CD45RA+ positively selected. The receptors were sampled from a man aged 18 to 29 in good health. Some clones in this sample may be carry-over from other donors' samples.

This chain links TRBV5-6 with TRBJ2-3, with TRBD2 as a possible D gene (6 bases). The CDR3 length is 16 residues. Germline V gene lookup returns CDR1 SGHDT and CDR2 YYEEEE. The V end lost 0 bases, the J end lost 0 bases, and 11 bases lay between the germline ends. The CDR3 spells CASSLGLGTSTDTQYF. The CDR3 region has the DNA TGTGCCAGCAGCTTGGGTCTAGGGACTAGCACAGATACGCAGTATTTT.

Here the CDR3 reads CASSVRGDTQYF. CDR3 in DNA: TGTGCCAGCAGTGTGCGGGGAGATACGCAGTATTTT. The chain uses TRBV28 and TRBJ2-3; D is possibly TRBD2 (6 bases). This CDR3 comprises 12 residues. Germline CDR1 and CDR2: MDHEN and SYDVKM. V lost 5 bases, J lost 5 bases, and 8 bases lay in between.